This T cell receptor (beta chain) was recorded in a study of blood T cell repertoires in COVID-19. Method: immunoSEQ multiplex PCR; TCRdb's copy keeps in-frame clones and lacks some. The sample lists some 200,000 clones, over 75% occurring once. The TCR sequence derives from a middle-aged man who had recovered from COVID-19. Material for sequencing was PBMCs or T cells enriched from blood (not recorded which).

This chain's CDR3 is CASRYGQGGQPQHF. CDR3 nucleotides: TGTGCCAGCAGGTATGGACAGGGAGGTCAGCCCCAGCATTTT. The rearrangement uses TRBV5-8 and TRBJ1-5, with 8 bases fitting TRBD1. CDR3 length: 14 residues. The J segment lost 6 bases and the V segment lost 5 bases, leaving 7 bases of the junction unmatched. Germline loops: CDR1 SGHTS, CDR2 YDEGEE.